These 17 T cell receptor beta chains originate from one sample sequenced in a study of technical replicates of blood from several donors. Assay: immunoSEQ multiplex PCR; the TCRdb copy retains only in-frame clones and omits some. This table holds some 78,000 clones, 85% to 95% found once. The material sequenced was T cells isolated from PBMCs. The source is a human donor in good health.

The chain combines TRBV4-3 with TRBJ2-7; 8 nucleotides agree with TRBD1. Germline CDR1 and CDR2: LGHNA and YSLEER. The CDR3 has 17 residues. Trimming took 1 base from V and 2 from J; bases not matched to a gene: 10. CDR3 residues: CASSQAIPGQVAYEQYF. The CDR3 DNA sequence: TGCGCCAGCAGCCAAGCAATACCGGGACAGGTAGCCTACGAGCAGTACTTC.

The chain joins TRBV18 to TRBJ2-7; 8 nucleotides line up with TRBD1. Germline assignment: CDR1 KGHSH and CDR2 LQKENI. V trimming: 2 bases; J trimming: 0 bases; junction bases outside the gene matches: 3. The CDR3 totals 15 residues. DNA of the CDR3: TGTGCCAGCTCACCAGGGGACAGGAGCTCCTACGAGCAGTACTTC. This codes for CASSPGDRSSYEQYF.

This clone was counted once. The chain couples TRBV10-3 to TRBJ2-1, with 7 bases that match TRBD2. The CDR3 covers 15 residues. Trimming at V came to 5 bases and at J to 8 bases, leaving 12 bases not matched to a gene. Germline lookup yields CDR1 ENHRY and CDR2 SYGVKD. CDR3 protein: CAISTSGLVADEQFF. The CDR3 nucleotides read TGTGCCATCAGTACCTCCGGACTAGTTGCAGATGAGCAGTTCTTC.

The chain joins TRBV5-1 to TRBJ1-4, with a weak D call TRBD1 (6 bases). The V end lost 4 bases, the J end lost 6 bases, and 13 bases lay between the germline ends. Germline lookup yields CDR1 SGHRS and CDR2 YFSETQ. This CDR3 contains 14 residues. CDR3: CASSAGTIDEKLFF. Written as DNA, the CDR3 is TGCGCCAGCAGCGCCGGGACAATAGATGAAAAACTGTTTTTT.

V usage is TRBV30 and J usage is TRBJ1-2; D not resolved. CDR3 length equals 10 residues. Trimming stripped 3 bases from V and 8 bases from J, with 7 bases between. Per the germline V gene, CDR1 is GTSNPN and CDR2 is SVGIG (reference sequence). The CDR3 bases are TGTGCCTGGAGCCATAGAGGCTACACCTTC. It encodes CAWSHRGYTF.

This chain links TRBV6-1 with TRBJ1-2, with D tentatively TRBD1 (5 bases). Germline loops: CDR1 MNHNS, CDR2 SASEGT. Trimming removed 2 bases at V and 4 bases at J, with 14 bases between. The CDR3 runs 15 residues. The CDR3 here is CASSEMGPKGYGYTF. CDR3 DNA: TGTGCCAGCAGTGAAATGGGGCCAAAGGGCTATGGCTACACCTTC.

The CDR3 spells CASSLVGGTQGEKLFF. The CDR3 DNA reads TGTGCCAGCAGCTTAGTAGGAGGGACGCAAGGAGAAAAACTGTTTTTT. The chain uses TRBV7-2 and TRBJ1-4; possible D gene TRBD1, 5 bases. CDR3 length: 16 amino acids. Germline V gene data show CDR1 as SGHTA and CDR2 as FQGNSA. V gave up 1 base and J gave up 8 bases, with 17 bases separating them.

In DNA form, the CDR3 reads TGTGCCAGCCGGCTTAGGACAGGGAGCCACGAGCAGTACTTC. This translates into CASRLRTGSHEQYF. This sequence joins TRBV6-1 and TRBJ2-7; 8 nucleotides match TRBD1. V gave up 8 bases and J gave up 5 bases; unmatched junction bases: 11. From germline, CDR1 is MNHNS and CDR2 SASEGT. This CDR3 has 14 amino acids.

This clone has just one count. This chain links TRBV7-3 with TRBJ2-5, with 7 bases identical to TRBD1. V was clipped by 1 base and J by 2 bases; unmatched bases: 4. CDR1 and CDR2 (germline): SGHTA, FQGTGA. The CDR3 contains 15 residues. CDR3 sequence (DNA): TGTGCCAGCAGCTTAATGGGGACAGAGCAAGAGACCCAGTACTTC. It translates to CASSLMGTEQETQYF.

This clone showed up just a few times. The V and J genes are TRBV10-3 and TRBJ1-1; possible D gene TRBD1, 6 bases. Trimming left V 6 bases short and J 1 base short, with 9 bases between. This CDR3 has 13 amino acids. Germline V CDR1 and CDR2: ENHRY, SYGVKD. The CDR3 reads CAIRLGGNTEAFF. DNA for the CDR3: TGTGCCATCAGGCTAGGGGGGAACACTGAAGCTTTCTTT.

In this sample, this clone turned up a few times. This sequence joins TRBV28 and TRBJ2-7; 9 bases line up with TRBD2. CDR3 length equals 15 residues. V shed 5 bases and J 2 bases; nucleotides not matched to a gene: 7. Germline V CDR1 and CDR2: MDHEN, SYDVKM. CDR3 residues: CASSPQGLAPYEQYF. CDR3 DNA sequence: TGTGCCAGCAGTCCACAGGGACTAGCCCCCTACGAGCAGTACTTC.

This chain connects TRBV9 to TRBJ2-3; D is perhaps TRBD2 (6 bases). V was clipped by 0 bases and J by 1 base, with 15 bases between them. The CDR3 is made up of 17 amino acids. Germline CDR1 SGDLS, CDR2 YYNGEE. Here the CDR3 DNA reads TGTGCCAGCAGCGTAGCGGGAGCGATACTTGGCACAGATACGCAGTATTTT. This sequence encodes CASSVAGAILGTDTQYF.

There are a few counts of this clone. The CDR3 bases are TGTGCCTGGGGGCGAACCCGACAGGGAATTTACAATGAGCAGTTCTTC. The encoded protein is CAWGRTRQGIYNEQFF. The chain is built from TRBV30 and TRBJ2-1; TRBD1 agrees at 7 bases. This CDR3 spans 16 amino acids. CDR1 is GTSNPN and CDR2 is SVGIG in the germline V gene (reference sequence). V was clipped by 5 bases and J by 4 bases; unmatched bases: 14.

The CDR3 DNA follows: TGCGCCAGCAGCCGAACCGACAGGGAAAACTATGGCTACACCTTC. Encoded protein: CASSRTDRENYGYTF. The genes are TRBV4-1 and TRBJ1-2, with 7 bases matching TRBD1. Losses at the gene ends were 4 bases for V and 2 bases for J; bases not matched to a gene: 7. CDR1 MGHRA and CDR2 YSYEKL come from the germline V gene. The CDR3 consists of 15 residues.

V is TRBV27 and J is TRBJ2-6; D is undetermined. V lost 6 bases, J lost 0 bases, and 6 bases lay in between. The CDR3 sequence is 14 residues long. The germline gives CDR1 MNHEY, CDR2 SMNVEV (reference sequence). DNA of the CDR3: TGTGCCAGCAGCCCCTACTCTGGGGCCAACGTCCTGACTTTC. Its translation: CASSPYSGANVLTF.

CDR3 nucleotides: TGTGCCAGCACCCGGGAAGCGGGAGGGTACGAGCAGTACTTC. It codes for CASTREAGGYEQYF. This rearrangement joins TRBV9 to TRBJ2-7; 10 bases match TRBD2. This CDR3 region has 14 residues. The ends lost 6 bases at V and 4 bases at J; junction bases unmatched: 7. In germline, CDR1 is SGDLS, CDR2 YYNGEE. The full variable domain, completed using reference TRBV9 and TRBJ2-7, is DSGVTQTPKHLITATGQRVTLRCSPRSGDLSVYWYQQSLDQGLQFLIQYYNGEERAKGNILERFSAQQFPDLHSELNLSSLELGDSALYFCASTREAGGYEQYFGPGTRLTVT.

The J gene is TRBJ1-5, the V gene TRBV5-4; D is perhaps TRBD1 (6 bases). The V gene's germline CDR1 is SGHNT and CDR2 YYREEE (reference sequence). CDR3 length equals 14 residues. Trimming cost V 0 bases and J 7 bases, with 11 bases left between them. CDR3 in amino acids: CASSLEGGEQPQHF. CDR3 nucleotides: TGTGCCAGCAGCTTGGAAGGGGGGGAACAGCCCCAGCATTTT.